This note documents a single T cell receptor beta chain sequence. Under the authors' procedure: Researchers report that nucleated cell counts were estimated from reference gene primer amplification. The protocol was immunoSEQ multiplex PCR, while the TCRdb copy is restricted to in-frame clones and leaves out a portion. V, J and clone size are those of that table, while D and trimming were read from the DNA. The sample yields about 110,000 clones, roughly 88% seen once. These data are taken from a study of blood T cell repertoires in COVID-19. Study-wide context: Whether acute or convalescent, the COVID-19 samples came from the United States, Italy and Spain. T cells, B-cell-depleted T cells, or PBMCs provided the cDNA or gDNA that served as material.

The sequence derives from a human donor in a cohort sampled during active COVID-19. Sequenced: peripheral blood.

CDR3 region: CASSPGDRGDFGYTF. The DNA of the CDR3 is TGTGCCAGCAGCCCGGGGGACAGGGGGGACTTTGGCTACACCTTC. V usage is TRBV28 and J usage is TRBJ1-2; TRBD1 matches at 11 bases. Per the germline V gene, CDR1 is MDHEN and CDR2 is SYDVKM. Germline trimming cut 6 bases from V and 7 bases from J; bases unmatched to any gene: 10. The CDR3 has 15 residues.